The following is a T cell receptor (beta chain) sequence with its context. Its antigen remains unknown. This entry belongs to a study of T cell responses to AZD1222 COVID-19 vaccine. Study context: Second doses at about 4 or about 12 weeks were pooled.

Study findings and constraints: Clonal diversity was possibly underestimated, and the donors were mostly white British, with more females. Among spike-specific TCRs, nearly half reportedly target unmutated variant regions.

Sequencing was performed with immunoSEQ multiplex PCR; in TCRdb, only in-frame clones are kept and a portion is missing. The sample consists of approximately 180,000 clones, roughly nine tenths of them appearing once. The germline gives CDR1 LNHDA, CDR2 SQIVND (reference sequence). V lost 6 bases to trimming and J lost 4 bases; unmatched junction nucleotides: 9. This CDR3 comprises 16 residues. The sample here was peripheral blood, taken on day 0 of AZD1222 vaccination. The source is an adult in good health. This sequence joins TRBV19 and TRBJ2-1, with 10 bases identical to TRBD2. DNA for the CDR3: TGTGCCAGTAGCCTGCGGACTAGCGGACCATACAATGAGCAGTTCTTC. Amino acid sequence: CASSLRTSGPYNEQFF.